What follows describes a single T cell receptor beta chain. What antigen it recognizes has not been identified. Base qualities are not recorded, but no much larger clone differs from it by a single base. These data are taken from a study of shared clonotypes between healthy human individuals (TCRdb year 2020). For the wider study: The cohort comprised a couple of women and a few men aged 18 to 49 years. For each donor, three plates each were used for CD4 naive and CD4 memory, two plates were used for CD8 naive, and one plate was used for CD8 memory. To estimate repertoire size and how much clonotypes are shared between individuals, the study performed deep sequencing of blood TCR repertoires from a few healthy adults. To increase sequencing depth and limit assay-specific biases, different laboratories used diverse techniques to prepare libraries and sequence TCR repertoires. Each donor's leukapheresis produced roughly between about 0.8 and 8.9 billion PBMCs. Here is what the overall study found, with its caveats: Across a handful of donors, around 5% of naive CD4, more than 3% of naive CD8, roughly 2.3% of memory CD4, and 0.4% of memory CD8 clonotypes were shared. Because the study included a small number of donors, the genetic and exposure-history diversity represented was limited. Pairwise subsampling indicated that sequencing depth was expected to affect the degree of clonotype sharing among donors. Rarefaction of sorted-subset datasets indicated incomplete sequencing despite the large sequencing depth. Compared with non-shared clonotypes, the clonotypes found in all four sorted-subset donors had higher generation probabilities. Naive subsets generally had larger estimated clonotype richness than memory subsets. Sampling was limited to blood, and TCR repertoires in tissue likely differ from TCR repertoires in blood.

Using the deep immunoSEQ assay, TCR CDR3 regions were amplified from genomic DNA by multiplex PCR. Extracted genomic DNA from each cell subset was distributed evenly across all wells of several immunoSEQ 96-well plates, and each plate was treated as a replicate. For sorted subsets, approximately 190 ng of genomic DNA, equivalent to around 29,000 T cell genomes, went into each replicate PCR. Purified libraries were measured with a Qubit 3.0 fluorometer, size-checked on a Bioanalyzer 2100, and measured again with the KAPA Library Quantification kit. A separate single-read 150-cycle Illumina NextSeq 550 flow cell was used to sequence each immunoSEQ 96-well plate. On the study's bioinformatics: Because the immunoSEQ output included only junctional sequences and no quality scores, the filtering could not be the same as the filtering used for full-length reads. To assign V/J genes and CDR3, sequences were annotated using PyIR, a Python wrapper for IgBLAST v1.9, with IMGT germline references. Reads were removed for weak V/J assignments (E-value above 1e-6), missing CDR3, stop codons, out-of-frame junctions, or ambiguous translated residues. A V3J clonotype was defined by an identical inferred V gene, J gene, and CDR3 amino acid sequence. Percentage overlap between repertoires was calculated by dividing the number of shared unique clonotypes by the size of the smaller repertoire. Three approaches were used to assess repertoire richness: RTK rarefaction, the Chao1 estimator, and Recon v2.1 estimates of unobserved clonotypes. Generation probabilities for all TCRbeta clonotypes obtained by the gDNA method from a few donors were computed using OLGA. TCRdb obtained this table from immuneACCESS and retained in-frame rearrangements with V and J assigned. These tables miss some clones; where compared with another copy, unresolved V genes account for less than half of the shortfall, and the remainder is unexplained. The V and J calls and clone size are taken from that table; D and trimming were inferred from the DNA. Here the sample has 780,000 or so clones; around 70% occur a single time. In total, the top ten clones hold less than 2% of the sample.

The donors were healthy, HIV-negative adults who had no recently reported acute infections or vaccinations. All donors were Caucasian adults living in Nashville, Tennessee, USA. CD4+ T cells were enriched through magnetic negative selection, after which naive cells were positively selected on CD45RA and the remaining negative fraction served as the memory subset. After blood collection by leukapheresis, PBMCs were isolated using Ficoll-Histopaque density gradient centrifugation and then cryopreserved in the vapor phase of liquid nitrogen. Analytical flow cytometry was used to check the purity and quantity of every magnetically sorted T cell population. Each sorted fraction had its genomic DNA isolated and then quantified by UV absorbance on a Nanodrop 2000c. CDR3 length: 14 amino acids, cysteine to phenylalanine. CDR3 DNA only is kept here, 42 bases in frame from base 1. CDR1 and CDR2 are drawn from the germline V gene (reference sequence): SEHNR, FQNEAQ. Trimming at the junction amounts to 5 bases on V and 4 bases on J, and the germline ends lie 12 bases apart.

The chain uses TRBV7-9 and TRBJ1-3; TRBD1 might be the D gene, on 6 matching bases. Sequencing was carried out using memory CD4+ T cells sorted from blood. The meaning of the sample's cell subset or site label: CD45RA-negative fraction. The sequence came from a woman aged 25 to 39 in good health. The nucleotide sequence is TGTGCCAGCAGCGATACAGGGACCGGAAACACCATATATTTT. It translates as CASSDTGTGNTIYF.